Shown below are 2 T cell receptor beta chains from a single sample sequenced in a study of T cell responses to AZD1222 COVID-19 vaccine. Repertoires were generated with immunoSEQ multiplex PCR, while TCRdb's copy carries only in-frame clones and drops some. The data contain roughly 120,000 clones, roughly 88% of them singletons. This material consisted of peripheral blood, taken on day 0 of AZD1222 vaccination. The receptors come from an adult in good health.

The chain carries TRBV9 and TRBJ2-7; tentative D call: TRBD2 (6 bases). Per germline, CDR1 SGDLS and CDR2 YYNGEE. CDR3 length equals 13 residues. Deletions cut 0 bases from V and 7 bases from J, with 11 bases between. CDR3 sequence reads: CASSVGSAGEQYF. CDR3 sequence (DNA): TGTGCCAGCAGCGTAGGAAGTGCGGGGGAGCAGTACTTC.

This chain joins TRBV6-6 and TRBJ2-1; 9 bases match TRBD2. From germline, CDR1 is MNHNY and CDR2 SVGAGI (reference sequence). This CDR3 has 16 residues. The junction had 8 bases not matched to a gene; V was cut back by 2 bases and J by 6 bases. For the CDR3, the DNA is TGTGCCAGCAGTTACACCTCTAGCGGGACTGGCAATGAGCAGTTCTTC. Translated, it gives CASSYTSSGTGNEQFF.